Below are 19 T cell receptor beta chains sequenced from a single sample in a study of identical twins (dated by TCRdb to the mid-2010s). The receptor library was made with 5' RACE. Instrument used: Illumina HiSeq 2000. TCRdb ran its own pipeline on the public reads, namely fastp trimming at Q25 and MiXCR clone calling, and kept in-frame beta chains. Rows with a matching CDR3 protein are joined into one entry that keeps the most common DNA and genes. Present in this sample are hundreds of thousands of distinct CDR3 sequences, less than 10% of which were seen just once. The ten top clones hold about 5% of the sample. The sample consisted of memory (CD45RO+) T cells sorted from blood. The meaning of the sample's cell subset or site label: CD45RO+ enriched T cells. The origin of the receptors is a woman aged 18-35 years in good health.

The V gene is TRBV27, the J gene TRBJ2-4; weak D call: TRBD2 (5 bases). Trimming removed 3 bases from V and 0 bases from J, with 6 bases in between. The CDR3 is made up of 14 amino acids. CDR1 and CDR2 from the germline V gene are MNHEY and SMNVEV (reference sequence). The CDR3 protein is CASSLGVAKNIQYF. The CDR3 DNA follows: TGTGCCAGCAGTTTGGGAGTAGCCAAAAACATTCAGTACTTC.

J is TRBJ1-6 and V is TRBV12-3 or TRBV12-4, with D uncertain. Trimming took off 5 bases at V and 4 bases at J, with 12 bases between the two ends. This CDR3 contains 15 residues. The CDR3 coding sequence is TGTGCCAGCAGTCTGAGACACGGTTATAATTCACCCCTCCACTTT. Its protein product is CASSLRHGYNSPLHF.

This CDR3 is CSARLDTGELFF. The CDR3 bases are TGCAGTGCTAGACTTGACACCGGGGAGCTGTTTTTT. The rearrangement joins TRBV20-1 to TRBJ2-2; D call uncertain. CDR3 length equals 12 residues. Trimming removed 2 bases at V and 3 bases at J, with 4 bases between. CDR1 is DFQATT, CDR2 SNEGSKA, per germline (reference sequence).

The rearrangement joins TRBV12-3 or TRBV12-4 to TRBJ1-1; no clear D gene. There are 13 residues in the CDR3. The germline V and J ends were trimmed by 7 bases and 8 bases, with 17 bases remaining between them. The CDR3 spells CASTPIWGKEAFF. The CDR3 coding sequence is TGTGCCAGCACGCCTATTTGGGGAAAAGAAGCTTTCTTT.

The chain uses TRBV15 and TRBJ2-3; D gene uncertain. Trimming took off 0 bases at V and 0 bases at J, with 7 bases between the two ends. Germline-derived CDR1 and CDR2 are LNHNV and YYDKDF (reference sequence). The CDR3 runs 15 residues. The CDR3 nucleotides are TGTGCCACCAGCAGAGATCTGAAAAGCACAGATACGCAGTATTTT. Translated, it gives CATSRDLKSTDTQYF.

This clonotype was seen only a few times. The CDR3 loop is CASTRWETGELFF. For the CDR3, the DNA is TGTGCCAGCACCCGCTGGGAGACCGGGGAGCTGTTTTTT. The chain links TRBV3-1 to TRBJ2-2; D might be TRBD2 (5 bases). Germline values: CDR1 LGHDT, CDR2 YNNKEL (reference sequence). The CDR3 extends over 13 amino acids. Trimming cost V 7 bases and J 5 bases, with 11 bases left between them.

At least ten counts were recorded for this clonotype. V is TRBV3-1 and J is TRBJ2-7; D is possibly TRBD1 (6 bases). The CDR3 covers 15 residues. V gave up 6 bases and J gave up 0 bases, with 15 bases separating them. From germline, CDR1 is LGHDT and CDR2 YNNKEL (reference sequence). The DNA of the CDR3 is TGTGCCAGCAGACCATCCGACAGGACCTCCTACGAGCAGTACTTC. Translation: CASRPSDRTSYEQYF.

The chain couples TRBV28 to TRBJ1-2; the D gene is possibly TRBD1 (6 bases). Between the trimmed V and J ends, which lost 6 bases and 8 bases, there was a span of 22 bases. Germline CDR1 is MDHEN and CDR2 is SYDVKM. The CDR3 length is 15 residues. This CDR3 is CASSPRDTSLGGYTF. CDR3 coding DNA: TGTGCCAGCAGCCCCCGGGACACCTCACTCGGGGGCTACACCTTC.

There are a few counts of this clonotype. In DNA, the CDR3 is TGCAGCGTCAAAATACAGGGCAAGGGGACTGAAGCTTTCTTT. Amino acid sequence: CSVKIQGKGTEAFF. The rearrangement links TRBV29-1 to TRBJ1-1; tentatively, D is TRBD1 (6 bases). Germline assignment: CDR1 SQVTM and CDR2 ANQGSEA. V lost 6 bases and J 5 bases, leaving 19 bases between the germline ends. This CDR3 has 14 amino acids.

The chain links TRBV11-3 to TRBJ2-7, with D possibly matching TRBD2 (5 bases). Germline CDR1 and CDR2: SGHNT and YENEEA. The CDR3 contains 15 residues. Trimming took 5 bases from V and 2 from J, leaving 16 bases between them. DNA for the CDR3: TGTGCCAGCAGCCCCCGGACGTACGGGACCTACGAGCAGTACTTC. Its translation: CASSPRTYGTYEQYF.

About this clonotype: Germline is not matched at one junction end, which may reflect a read error. V gene TRBV2 combines with J gene TRBJ2-1; 12 bases agree with TRBD2. The CDR3 is made up of 16 amino acids. Germline V gene sequence: CDR1 SNHLY, CDR2 FYNNEI. The CDR3 protein is CASSDGTSGSPKGGGF. CDR3 DNA: TGTGCCAGCAGTGATGGGACTAGCGGGTCCCCAAAAGGAGGAGGGTTC. The full variable domain, with the rest looked up from reference TRBV2 and TRBJ2-1, is EPEVTQTPSHQVTQMGQEVILRCVPISNHLYFYWYRQILGQKVEFLVSFYNNEISEKSEIFDDQFSVERPDGSNFTLKIRSTKLEDSAMYFCASSDGTSGSPKGGGFGPGTRLTVL.

This chain uses TRBV2 with TRBJ1-5; D call uncertain. V shed 3 bases and J shed 3 bases, with 9 bases lying between them. CDR1 is SNHLY and CDR2 is FYNNEI in the germline V gene. The CDR3 has 14 amino acids. The CDR3 sequence: CASSDPGNNQPQHF. The CDR3 DNA reads as TGTGCCAGCAGTGACCCGGGGAACAATCAGCCCCAGCATTTT.

There are a few counts of this clonotype. The chain couples TRBV6-1 to TRBJ1-2, with 7 bases fitting TRBD1. CDR3 length equals 14 residues. Germline assignment: CDR1 MNHNS and CDR2 SASEGT. The V segment lost 5 bases and the J segment 8 bases; nucleotides outside the gene matches: 11. CDR3 region: CASSPPTGLLGYTF. The CDR3 DNA is TGTGCCAGCAGTCCACCGACAGGGCTTTTGGGCTACACCTTC.

V usage is TRBV20-1 and J usage is TRBJ2-5; 9 nucleotides agree with TRBD1. The germline CDR1 and CDR2 sequences are DFQATT and SNEGSKA (reference sequence). The CDR3 loop spans 13 amino acids. V was pared by 7 bases and J by 7 bases, with 10 bases of the junction left unmatched. The CDR3 protein is CSVQGQGRGTQYF. CDR3 DNA sequence: TGCAGTGTCCAGGGACAGGGCAGGGGGACCCAGTACTTC.

The V call is TRBV6-1, the J call TRBJ1-4; 8 bases match TRBD1. CDR1 is MNHNS and CDR2 is SASEGT in the germline V gene. The CDR3 extends over 15 amino acids. V lost 8 bases to trimming and J lost 0 bases; unmatched junction nucleotides: 5. CDR3 nucleotide sequence: TGTGCCAGCGTAGACAGGGGAACAACTAATGAAAAACTGTTTTTT. Translation gives CASVDRGTTNEKLFF.

The V call is TRBV6-5, the J call TRBJ2-2; D unclear. V shed 2 bases and J shed 6 bases, with 7 bases lying between them. The length of the CDR3 is 13 residues. Germline values: CDR1 MNHEY, CDR2 SVGAGI. The CDR3 here is CASSYGRPGELFF. The DNA of the CDR3 is TGTGCCAGCAGTTACGGGCGTCCCGGGGAGCTGTTTTTT.

This clonotype was observed at least ten times. The gene calls are TRBV5-5 and TRBJ2-7; TRBD2 aligns across 7 bases. The length of the CDR3 is 14 residues. Per germline, CDR1 SGHKS and CDR2 YYEKEE (reference sequence). J was trimmed by 5 bases and V by 4 bases; bases with no gene match: 9. CDR3 in amino acids: CASSPGGSRNEQYF. CDR3 DNA sequence: TGTGCCAGCAGCCCGGGGGGTAGCAGGAACGAGCAGTACTTC.

The gene calls are TRBV6-5 and TRBJ2-3, with D uncertain. Per the germline V gene, CDR1 is MNHEY and CDR2 is SVGAGI. The CDR3 runs 18 residues. Trimming stripped 4 bases from V and 1 base from J, with 21 bases between. DNA for the CDR3: TGTGCCAGCAGTTCGAAGGACGGATCCAGATTCGGCACAGATACGCAGTATTTT. Its translation is CASSSKDGSRFGTDTQYF.

Only a few counts were recorded for this clonotype. CDR3: CASSQAGLAGGNYEQYF. DNA of the CDR3: TGTGCCAGCAGCCAAGCCGGACTAGCGGGAGGAAACTACGAGCAGTACTTC. The chain couples TRBV3-1 to TRBJ2-7; TRBD2 matches 14 bases. The CDR3 consists of 17 residues. Trimming removed 1 base from V and 3 bases from J; junction bases left unmatched: 5. Germline V gene lookup returns CDR1 LGHDT and CDR2 YNNKEL (reference sequence).